The present T cell receptor (beta chain) was sequenced within a study of T cell responses to AZD1222 COVID-19 vaccine. The CDR3 runs 13 residues. Germline lookup yields CDR1 LNHDA and CDR2 SQIVND (reference sequence). V gave up 2 bases and J gave up 0 bases, with 4 bases separating them. Data came from immunoSEQ multiplex PCR; TCRdb stores just in-frame clones and leaves some out. The sample has about 170,000 clones; 85% to 95% are singletons. The V call is TRBV19, the J call TRBJ1-1, with D unresolved. This TCR derives from an adult in good health. The sequencing used peripheral blood, collected on day 0 of AZD1222 vaccination. CDR3 region: CASSIQLNTEAFF. The CDR3, as DNA: TGTGCCAGTAGTATACAGTTGAACACTGAAGCTTTCTTT.